Listed below are T cell receptor beta chains from one sample, sequenced in a study of technical replicates of blood from several donors. Sequencing was performed with immunoSEQ multiplex PCR; in TCRdb, only in-frame clones are kept and a portion is missing. There are 100,000 or so clones in the sample; approximately 96% occur only once, and less than 0.45% lies in the top ten. Specimen: T cells isolated from PBMCs. These TCRs come from a human donor in good health. The conserved cysteine and the conserved F or W are not part of the CDR3 here.

cdr3_length | j_call | v_call | cdr3_aa
9 | TRBJ2-1 | TRBV5-4 | ASSYENEQF
14 | TRBJ1-1 | TRBV6-5 | ASSYGGSAFGTEAF
11 | TRBJ1-2 | TRBV11-1 | ASSLGGNYGYT
13 | TRBJ1-3 | TRBV6-6 | ASSYSQARGNTIY
16 | TRBJ1-3 | TRBV29-1 | SVEDRGTGGFSGNTIY
11 | TRBJ1-2 | TRBV2 | ASSEDGGGGYT
13 | TRBJ1-1 | TRBV7-3 | ASSLQRRGNTEAF
11 | TRBJ1-1 | TRBV25-1 | ASSDDRDTEAF
13 | TRBJ2-7 | TRBV11-3 | ASSLWTGNTNEQY
13 | TRBJ2-5 | TRBV5-1 | ASKLAGGPGETQY
13 | TRBJ1-1 | TRBV7-2 | ASSLAPGMNTEAF
13 | TRBJ2-7 | TRBV13 | ASSLARAASYEQY
17 | TRBJ2-7 | TRBV7-2 | ASSLRKKFISDSHYEQY
16 | TRBJ2-1 | TRBV19 | ASSTAQLAGRNYNEQF
12 | TRBJ2-7 | TRBV6-5 | ASSAGTGSYEQY
13 | TRBJ1-4 | TRBV7-2 | ASSYGQSPNEKLF
14 | TRBJ2-1 | TRBV27 | ASSLRVAGTVDEQF
12 | TRBJ2-1 | TRBV10-3 | AIKETGTYNEQF
12 | TRBJ2-7 | TRBV27 | ASSLRDREGEQY
11 | TRBJ2-2 | TRBV10-1 | ASSRRNTGELF
8 | TRBJ1-2 | TRBV2 | ASSLNGYT
16 | TRBJ2-4 | TRBV27 | ASSPPKTGASSKNIQY
10 | TRBJ2-3 | TRBV15 | ATSNRDRGKY
11 | TRBJ1-1 | TRBV2 | ASIETANTEAF
13 | TRBJ1-1 | TRBV19 | ASSPWTVLDTEAF
11 | TRBJ1-4 | TRBV10-1 | ASSDVLSEKLF
13 | TRBJ2-1 | TRBV4-2 | ASSQSQREGREQF
15 | TRBJ2-1 | TRBV9 | ASSSPDGTSVYNEQF
15 | TRBJ2-6 | TRBV7-9 | ASSFSTGYSGANVLT
13 | TRBJ1-5 | TRBV19 | ASSIVQGLNQPQH
16 | TRBJ2-7 | TRBV7-8 | ASSLSPQSRGGSYEQY
14 | TRBJ2-2 | TRBV27 | ASMAGAAENTGELF
9 | TRBJ2-5 | TRBV20-1 | RPGAQETQY